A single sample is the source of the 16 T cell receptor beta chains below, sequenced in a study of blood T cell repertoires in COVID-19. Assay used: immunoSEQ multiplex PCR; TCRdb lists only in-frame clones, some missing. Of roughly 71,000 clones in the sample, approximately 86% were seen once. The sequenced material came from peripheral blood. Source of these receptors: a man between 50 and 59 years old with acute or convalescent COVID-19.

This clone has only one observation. For the CDR3, the DNA is TGTGCCAGCAGCTCTCCAGGGGTAGATACGCAGTATTTT. Residues: CASSSPGVDTQYF. This chain joins TRBV5-6 and TRBJ2-3; the D gene is possibly TRBD1 (6 bases). CDR3 length: 13 amino acids. CDR1 is SGHDT and CDR2 is YYEEEE in the germline V gene. Trimming stripped 3 bases from V and 5 bases from J, with 10 bases between.

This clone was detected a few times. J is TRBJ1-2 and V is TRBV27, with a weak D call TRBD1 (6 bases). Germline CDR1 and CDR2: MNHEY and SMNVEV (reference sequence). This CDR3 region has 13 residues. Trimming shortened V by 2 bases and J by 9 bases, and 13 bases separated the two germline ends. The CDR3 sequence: CASSLEQGGSYTF. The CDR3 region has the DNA TGTGCCAGCAGTTTAGAACAGGGTGGGAGCTACACCTTC.

The CDR3 nucleotides read TGTGCCAGCAGCTTAGGAGGGATGTTGATCTATGGCTACACCTTC. As protein: CASSLGGMLIYGYTF. The V call is TRBV7-2, the J call TRBJ1-2; no clear D. Trimming cost V 1 base and J 4 bases, with 13 bases left between them. This CDR3 spans 15 amino acids. Germline V CDR1 and CDR2: SGHTA, FQGNSA.

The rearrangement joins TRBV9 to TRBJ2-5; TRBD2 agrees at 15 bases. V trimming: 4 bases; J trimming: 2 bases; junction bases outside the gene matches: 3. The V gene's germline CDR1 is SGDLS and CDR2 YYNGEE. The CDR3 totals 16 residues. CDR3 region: CASSTGLAGGQETQYF. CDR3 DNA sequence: TGTGCCAGCAGCACCGGACTAGCGGGGGGGCAAGAGACCCAGTACTTC.

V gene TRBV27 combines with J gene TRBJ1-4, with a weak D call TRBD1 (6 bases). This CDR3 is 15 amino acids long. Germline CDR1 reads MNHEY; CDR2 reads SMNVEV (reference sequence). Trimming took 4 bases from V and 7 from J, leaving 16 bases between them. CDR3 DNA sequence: TGTGCCAGCAGTTCCCTACAGGGTTCGGGTGAAAAACTGTTTTTT. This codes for CASSSLQGSGEKLFF.

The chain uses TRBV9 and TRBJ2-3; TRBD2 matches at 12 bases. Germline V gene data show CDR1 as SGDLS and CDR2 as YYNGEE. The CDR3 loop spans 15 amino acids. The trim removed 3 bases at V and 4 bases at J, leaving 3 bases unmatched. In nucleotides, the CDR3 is TGTGCCAGCAGCGCTAGCGGGGGGGCCGCAGATACGCAGTATTTT. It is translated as CASSASGGAADTQYF.

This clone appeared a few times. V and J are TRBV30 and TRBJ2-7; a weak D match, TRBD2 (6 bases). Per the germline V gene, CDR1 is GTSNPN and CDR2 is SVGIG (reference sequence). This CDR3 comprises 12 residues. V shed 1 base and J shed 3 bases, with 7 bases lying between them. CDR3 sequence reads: CAWSGLDYEQYF. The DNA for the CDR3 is TGTGCCTGGAGTGGACTAGACTACGAGCAGTACTTC.

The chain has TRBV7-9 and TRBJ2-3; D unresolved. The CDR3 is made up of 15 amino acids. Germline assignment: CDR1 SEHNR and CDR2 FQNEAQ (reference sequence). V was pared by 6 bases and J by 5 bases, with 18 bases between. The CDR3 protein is CASSGAFVLGDTQYF. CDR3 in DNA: TGTGCCAGCAGTGGTGCTTTTGTCCTCGGAGATACGCAGTATTTT. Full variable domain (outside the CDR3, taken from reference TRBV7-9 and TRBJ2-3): DTGVSQNPRHKITKRGQNVTFRCDPISEHNRLYWYRQTLGQGPEFLTYFQNEAQLEKSRLLSDRFSAERPKGSFSTLEIQRTEQGDSAMYLCASSGAFVLGDTQYFGPGTRLTVL.

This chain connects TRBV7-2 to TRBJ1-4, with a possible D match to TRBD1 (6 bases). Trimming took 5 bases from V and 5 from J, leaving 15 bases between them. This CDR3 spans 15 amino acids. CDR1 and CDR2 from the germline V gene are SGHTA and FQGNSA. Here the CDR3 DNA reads TGTGCCAGCAGCAGAGCCGGGACACTAAATGAAAAACTGTTTTTT. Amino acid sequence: CASSRAGTLNEKLFF.

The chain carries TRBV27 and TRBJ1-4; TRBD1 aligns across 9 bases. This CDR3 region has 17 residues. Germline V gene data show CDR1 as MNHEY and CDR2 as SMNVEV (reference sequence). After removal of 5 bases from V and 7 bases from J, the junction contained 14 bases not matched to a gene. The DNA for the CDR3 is TGTGCCAGCAGTCAACCGGGACAGGGTGGTTTGAGTGAAAAACTGTTTTTT. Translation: CASSQPGQGGLSEKLFF.

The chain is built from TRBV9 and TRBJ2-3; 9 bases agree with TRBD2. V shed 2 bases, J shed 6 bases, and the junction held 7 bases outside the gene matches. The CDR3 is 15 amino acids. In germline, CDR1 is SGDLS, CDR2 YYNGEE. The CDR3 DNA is TGTGCCAGCAGCGTCGGGACTAGCTTTATCGATACGCAGTATTTT. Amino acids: CASSVGTSFIDTQYF.

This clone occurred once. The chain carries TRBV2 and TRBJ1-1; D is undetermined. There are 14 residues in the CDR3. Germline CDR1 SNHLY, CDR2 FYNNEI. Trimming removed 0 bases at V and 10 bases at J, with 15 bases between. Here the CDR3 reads CASSEARGSGGAFF. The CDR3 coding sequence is TGTGCCAGCAGTGAAGCGCGGGGATCGGGTGGAGCTTTCTTT.

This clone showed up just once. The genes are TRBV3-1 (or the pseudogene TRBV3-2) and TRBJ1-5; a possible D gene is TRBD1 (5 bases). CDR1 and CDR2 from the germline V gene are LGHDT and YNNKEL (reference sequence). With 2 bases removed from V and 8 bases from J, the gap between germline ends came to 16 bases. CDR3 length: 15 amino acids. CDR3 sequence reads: CASSQTGQGSEPQHF. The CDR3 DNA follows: TGTGCCAGCAGCCAAACCGGGCAGGGCAGTGAGCCCCAGCATTTT.

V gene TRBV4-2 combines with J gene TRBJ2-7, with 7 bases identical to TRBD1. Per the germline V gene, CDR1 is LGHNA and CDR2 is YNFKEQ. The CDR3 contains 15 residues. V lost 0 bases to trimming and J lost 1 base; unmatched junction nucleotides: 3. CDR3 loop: CASSQDQTGSYEQYF. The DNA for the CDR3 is TGTGCCAGCAGCCAAGACCAGACAGGGTCCTACGAGCAGTACTTC.

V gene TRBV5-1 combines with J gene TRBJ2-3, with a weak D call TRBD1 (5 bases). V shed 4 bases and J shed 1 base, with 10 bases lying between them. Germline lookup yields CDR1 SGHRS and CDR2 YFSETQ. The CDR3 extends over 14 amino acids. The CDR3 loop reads CASSMDTGTDTQYF. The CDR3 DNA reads TGCGCCAGCAGCATGGACACCGGCACAGATACGCAGTATTTT.

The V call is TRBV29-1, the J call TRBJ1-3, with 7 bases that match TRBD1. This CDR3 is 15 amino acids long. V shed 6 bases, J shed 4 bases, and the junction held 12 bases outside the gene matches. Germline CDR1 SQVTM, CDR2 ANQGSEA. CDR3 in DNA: TGCAGCGTCTCACAGGGGTCAGGTTTCGGAAACACCATATATTTT. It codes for CSVSQGSGFGNTIYF. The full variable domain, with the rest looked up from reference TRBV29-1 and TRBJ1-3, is SAVISQKPSRDICQRGTSLTIQCQVDSQVTMMFWYRQQPGQSLTLIATANQGSEATYESGFVIDKFPISRPNLTFSTLTVSNMSPEDSSIYLCSVSQGSGFGNTIYFGEGSWLTVV.